This TCR beta chain was observed in a study of cytomegalovirus exposure and HLA in healthy donors. Details on this clone: Its antigen remains unknown.

Study results and limitations: For most subjects, TCR beta sequences were reported to predict HLA-A and HLA-B alleles with accuracy. TRBV6-2, TRBV6-3 and other indistinguishable V segments were excluded.

PCR primers comprised 60 Vbeta and 13 Jbeta primers. Sequencing used immunoSEQ multiplex PCR; TCRdb keeps in-frame clones, though not all of them. The sample holds around 180,000 clones, about 85% seen once. V lost 4 bases and J lost 1; bases outside the gene matches: 11. In germline, CDR1 is SGHTA, CDR2 FQGNSA. This CDR3 spans 17 amino acids. The V and J genes are TRBV7-2 and TRBJ1-1, with 8 bases that match TRBD1. The source material was PBMCs. The TCR comes from a woman between 45 and 65 years old in good health and CMV-seronegative. CDR3 DNA: TGTGCCAGCAGCTACGGACAGGGCGACGGGAAGAACACTGAAGCTTTCTTT. The encoded protein is CASSYGQGDGKNTEAFF.